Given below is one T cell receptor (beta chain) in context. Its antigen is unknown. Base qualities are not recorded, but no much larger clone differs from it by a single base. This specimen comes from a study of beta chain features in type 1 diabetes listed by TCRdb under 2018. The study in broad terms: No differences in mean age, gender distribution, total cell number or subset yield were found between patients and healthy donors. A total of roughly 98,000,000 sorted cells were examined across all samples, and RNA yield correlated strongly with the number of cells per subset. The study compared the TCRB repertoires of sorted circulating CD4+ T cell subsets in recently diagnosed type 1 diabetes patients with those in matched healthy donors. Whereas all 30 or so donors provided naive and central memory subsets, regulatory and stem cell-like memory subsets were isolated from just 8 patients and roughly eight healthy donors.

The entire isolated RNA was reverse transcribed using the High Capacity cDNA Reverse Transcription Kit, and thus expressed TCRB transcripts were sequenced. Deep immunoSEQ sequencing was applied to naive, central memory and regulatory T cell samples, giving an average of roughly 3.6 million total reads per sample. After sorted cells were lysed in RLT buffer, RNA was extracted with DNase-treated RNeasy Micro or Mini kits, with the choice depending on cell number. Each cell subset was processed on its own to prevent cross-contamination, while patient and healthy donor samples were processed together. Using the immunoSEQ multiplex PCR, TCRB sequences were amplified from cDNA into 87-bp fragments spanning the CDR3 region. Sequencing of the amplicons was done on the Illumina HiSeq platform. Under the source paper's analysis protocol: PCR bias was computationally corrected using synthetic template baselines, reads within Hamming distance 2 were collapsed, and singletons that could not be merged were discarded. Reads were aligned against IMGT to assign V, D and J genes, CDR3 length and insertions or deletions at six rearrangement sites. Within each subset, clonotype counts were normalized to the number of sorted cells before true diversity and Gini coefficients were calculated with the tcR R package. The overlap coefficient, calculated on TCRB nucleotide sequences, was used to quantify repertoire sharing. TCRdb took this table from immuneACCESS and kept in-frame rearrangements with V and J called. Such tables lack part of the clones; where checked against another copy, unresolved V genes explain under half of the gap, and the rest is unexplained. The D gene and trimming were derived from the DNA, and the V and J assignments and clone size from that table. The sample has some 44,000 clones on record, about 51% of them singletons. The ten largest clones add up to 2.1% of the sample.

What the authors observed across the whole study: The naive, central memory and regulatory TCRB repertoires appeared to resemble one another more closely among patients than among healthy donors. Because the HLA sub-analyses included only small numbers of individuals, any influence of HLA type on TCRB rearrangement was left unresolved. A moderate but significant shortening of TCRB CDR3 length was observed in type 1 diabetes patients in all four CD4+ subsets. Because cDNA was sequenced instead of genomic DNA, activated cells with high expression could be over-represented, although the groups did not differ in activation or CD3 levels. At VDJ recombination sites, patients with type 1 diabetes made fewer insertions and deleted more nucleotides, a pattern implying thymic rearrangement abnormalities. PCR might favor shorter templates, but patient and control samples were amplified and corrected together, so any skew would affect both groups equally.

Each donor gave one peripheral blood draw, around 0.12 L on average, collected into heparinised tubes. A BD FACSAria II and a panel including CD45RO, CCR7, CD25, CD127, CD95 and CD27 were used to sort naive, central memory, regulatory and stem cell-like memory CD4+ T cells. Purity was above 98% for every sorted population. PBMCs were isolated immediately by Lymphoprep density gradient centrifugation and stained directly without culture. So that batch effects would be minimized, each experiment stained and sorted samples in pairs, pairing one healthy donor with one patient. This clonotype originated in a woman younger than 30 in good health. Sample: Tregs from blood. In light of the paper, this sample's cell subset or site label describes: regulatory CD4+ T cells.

The CDR3 here reads CASSRNLRVPEAFF. The sequence in DNA is TGTGCCAGCAGCCGGAACCTCAGGGTCCCTGAAGCTTTCTTT. In this chain, TRBV14 is recombined with TRBJ1-1, and perhaps TRBD1 as D gene, on 5 matching bases. The germline V gene yields SGHDN for CDR1 and FVKESK for CDR2. The junction carries 15 bases between V and J, which are trimmed by 4 bases and 6 bases respectively. Measured from the cysteine to the phenylalanine, the CDR3 is 14 residues long. Just CDR3 DNA is preserved here, 42 bases in frame from base 1.